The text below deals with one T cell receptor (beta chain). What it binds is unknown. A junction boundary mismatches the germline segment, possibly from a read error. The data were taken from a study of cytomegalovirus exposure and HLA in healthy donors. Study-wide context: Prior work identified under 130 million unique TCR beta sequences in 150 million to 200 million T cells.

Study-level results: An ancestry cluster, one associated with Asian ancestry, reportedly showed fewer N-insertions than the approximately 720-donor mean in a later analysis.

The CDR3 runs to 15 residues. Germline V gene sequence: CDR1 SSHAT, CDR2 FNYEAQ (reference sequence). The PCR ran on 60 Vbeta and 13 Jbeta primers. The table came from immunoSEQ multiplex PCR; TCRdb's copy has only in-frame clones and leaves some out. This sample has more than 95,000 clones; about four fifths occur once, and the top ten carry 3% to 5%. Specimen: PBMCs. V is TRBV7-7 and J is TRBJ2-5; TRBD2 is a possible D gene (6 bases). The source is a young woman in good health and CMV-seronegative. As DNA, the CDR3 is TGTGCTAGCAGCTTAAGTGGCGCGGGAAAAGAGACCCAGTACTTC. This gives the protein CASSLSGAGKETQYF.